The 23 T cell receptor beta chains below all came from one sample that was sequenced in a study of T-cell memory formation after mild COVID-19. TCRdb re-called the 5' RACE reads through MiXCR, storing one row per CDR3 protein. This table holds hundreds of thousands of distinct CDR3 sequences, 8.2% found once. The sample taken for sequencing was PBMCs or a T cell subset sorted from them (not recorded which). The source is a man between 18 and 29 years old who had mild COVID-19 (a few samples of this study predate the infection). Cell type and time point are not known.

This clonotype was observed a handful of times. This rearrangement joins TRBV3-1 to TRBJ1-1; TRBD1 is a possible D gene (6 bases). The germline V gene encodes CDR1 LGHDT and CDR2 YNNKEL (reference sequence). The CDR3 extends over 14 amino acids. Trimming removed 3 bases at V and 4 bases at J, with 12 bases between. The CDR3 sequence is CASSQQGWVTEAFF. In DNA, the CDR3 is TGTGCCAGCAGCCAGCAGGGGTGGGTCACTGAAGCTTTCTTT.

This chain links TRBV4-3 with TRBJ1-2, with 9 nucleotides matching TRBD1. The CDR3 has 16 amino acids. From germline, CDR1 is LGHNA and CDR2 YSLEER. V gave up 3 bases and J gave up 8 bases; unmatched junction bases: 13. The CDR3: CASSHAEDRGLGGYTF. CDR3 sequence (DNA): TGCGCCAGCAGCCATGCCGAGGACAGGGGTCTGGGCGGCTACACCTTC.

This chain uses TRBV6-5 with TRBJ1-2; 12 positions agree with TRBD1. This CDR3 has 15 residues. Losses at the gene ends were 5 bases for V and 4 bases for J; bases not matched to a gene: 5. From germline, CDR1 is MNHEY and CDR2 SVGAGI. The CDR3 DNA reads TGTGCCAGCAGTAGGAGGGACAGGGGGCTCTATGGCTACACCTTC. The encoded protein is CASSRRDRGLYGYTF.

The chain joins TRBV7-8 to TRBJ2-7; D is unclear. Trimming took off 1 base at V and 2 bases at J, with 18 bases between the two ends. The length of the CDR3 is 17 residues. Germline V gene sequence: CDR1 SGHVS, CDR2 FQNEAQ. The CDR3 nucleotides are TGTGCCAGCAGCTTAGTTCCCCCGGGCCTGGTTACCTACGAGCAGTACGTC. The encoded protein is CASSLVPPGLVTYEQYV.

The chain couples TRBV2 to TRBJ1-2, with 8 bases matching TRBD1. The ends lost 2 bases at V and 4 bases at J; junction bases unmatched: 6. CDR3 size: 15 residues. Germline V gene sequence: CDR1 SNHLY, CDR2 FYNNEI. The CDR3: CASSELAGGPYGYTF. CDR3 sequence (DNA): TGTGCCAGCAGTGAATTGGCAGGGGGCCCCTATGGCTACACCTTC.

In DNA form, the CDR3 reads TGCGCCAGCAGCTTCGGAGGGCTGGCTGAAGCTTTCTTT. Its protein is CASSFGGLAEAFF. V is TRBV5-1 and J is TRBJ1-1; D uncertain. Trimming cost V 2 bases and J 6 bases, with 11 bases left between them. The CDR3 contains 13 residues. Germline V gene data show CDR1 as SGHRS and CDR2 as YFSETQ.

The chain combines TRBV19 with TRBJ1-5, with D unresolved. Trimming cost V 9 bases and J 0 bases, with 6 bases left between them. This CDR3 is built from 12 residues. Looked up from germline, CDR1 is LNHDA and CDR2 is SQIVND (reference sequence). The CDR3 region has the DNA TGTGCCAGCCAACTTAGCAATCAGCCCCAGCATTTT. As protein: CASQLSNQPQHF.

There are many counts of this clonotype. The chain has TRBV5-6 and TRBJ2-7; 8 bases fit TRBD1. The length of the CDR3 is 14 residues. J lost 2 bases, V lost 4 bases, and 5 bases had no gene match. Per the germline V gene, CDR1 is SGHDT and CDR2 is YYEEEE. The CDR3 sequence is CASSRATGAYEQYF. The CDR3 coding sequence is TGTGCCAGCAGCCGCGCGACAGGGGCCTACGAGCAGTACTTC.

This clonotype was picked up a small number of times. The CDR3 loop reads CASDRGPGNEQFF. The DNA for the CDR3 is TGCGCCAGCGACAGGGGGCCTGGCAATGAGCAGTTCTTC. The rearrangement joins TRBV5-1 to TRBJ2-1; TRBD1 matches at 10 bases. The CDR3 is made up of 13 amino acids. The V gene's germline CDR1 is SGHRS and CDR2 YFSETQ. The trim removed 7 bases at V and 6 bases at J, leaving 4 bases unmatched.

The genes are TRBV5-1 and TRBJ2-3; D is perhaps TRBD2 (6 bases). This CDR3 has 16 residues. The germline CDR1 and CDR2 sequences are SGHRS and YFSETQ. V lost 4 bases and J lost 2, with 17 bases in between. CDR3: CASSQLPGLHTDTQYF. The CDR3 DNA is TGCGCCAGCAGCCAACTCCCGGGACTTCACACAGATACGCAGTATTTT. The full variable domain, its missing parts supplied by reference TRBV5-1 and TRBJ2-3, is KAGVTQTPRYLIKTRGQQVTLSCSPISGHRSVSWYQQTPGQGLQFLFEYFSETQRNKGNFPGRFSGRQFSNSRSEMNVSTLELGDSALYLCASSQLPGLHTDTQYFGPGTRLTVL.

This clonotype was counted at least ten times. At one of its ends the junction is not consistent with the germline gene, which may arise from a read error. The J gene is TRBJ2-2, the V gene TRBV9; D unresolved. CDR3 length: 14 residues. In germline, CDR1 is SGDLS, CDR2 YYNGEE. The CDR3 sequence is CASSVAAKTGELFF. The CDR3 DNA follows: TGTGCCAGCAGCGTAGCCGCGAAAACCGGGGAGCTGTTTTTT. Looking up the rest from reference TRBV9 and TRBJ2-2 gives the full variable domain: DSGVTQTPKHLITATGQRVTLRCSPRSGDLSVYWYQQSLDQGLQFLIQYYNGEERAKGNILERFSAQQFPDLHSELNLSSLELGDSALYFCASSVAAKTGELFFGEGSRLTVL.

This clonotype was recorded a few times. This chain uses TRBV7-2 with TRBJ1-2; no firm D call. The CDR3 runs to 14 residues. V lost 3 bases, J lost 0 bases, and 8 bases lay in between. Germline V gene sequence: CDR1 SGHTA, CDR2 FQGNSA. The CDR3 DNA reads TGTGCCAGCAGCTTGCCCAGGACTAACTATGGCTACACCTTC. This translates into CASSLPRTNYGYTF.

This clonotype has a handful of counts. V usage is TRBV15 and J usage is TRBJ1-2; no clear D. Germline V gives CDR1 LNHNV, CDR2 YYDKDF (reference sequence). The CDR3 totals 15 residues. V was clipped by 0 bases and J by 6 bases, with 14 bases between them. CDR3 amino acids: CATSRDDGGVDGYTF. The CDR3 coding sequence is TGTGCCACCAGCAGAGATGATGGCGGAGTAGATGGCTACACCTTC.

This clonotype was observed a handful of times. This chain uses TRBV5-6 with TRBJ1-6; D not resolved. The CDR3 is 16 amino acids. Germline V gene sequence: CDR1 SGHDT, CDR2 YYEEEE. V shed 4 bases and J shed 0 bases, with 11 bases lying between them. CDR3 region: CASSPRRSSYNSPLHF. CDR3 coding DNA: TGTGCCAGCAGCCCCCGGCGGAGCTCCTATAATTCACCCCTCCACTTT.

Many counts were recorded for this clonotype. V is TRBV6-5 and J is TRBJ1-1, with D tentatively TRBD1 (5 bases). The V end lost 2 bases, the J end lost 5 bases, and 12 bases lay between the germline ends. CDR3 length: 14 amino acids. Germline values: CDR1 MNHEY, CDR2 SVGAGI. CDR3 nucleotide sequence: TGTGCCAGCAGTTACGTGGGGGGAAAGACTGAAGCTTTCTTT. Translation gives CASSYVGGKTEAFF.

This clonotype was counted between two and nine times. The CDR3 bases are TGTGCCAGCGACAGGGACACTGAAGCTTTCTTT. It encodes CASDRDTEAFF. The rearrangement links TRBV2 to TRBJ1-1; 7 bases line up with TRBD1. The junction had 0 bases not matched to a gene; V was cut back by 8 bases and J by 3 bases. The CDR3 runs to 11 residues. CDR1 SNHLY and CDR2 FYNNEI come from the germline V gene.

The rearrangement joins TRBV7-9 to TRBJ1-2; D gene ambiguous. The CDR3 has 13 amino acids. CDR1 is SEHNR, CDR2 FQNEAQ, per germline (reference sequence). V lost 5 bases and J lost 3, with 10 bases in between. The CDR3 region is CASSLTEDYGYTF. The DNA of the CDR3 is TGTGCCAGCAGCCTGACGGAAGACTATGGCTACACCTTC.

In its sample, this clonotype was seen a few times. The CDR3 DNA reads TGCGCCAGCAGCTTGGTTCAGGTTGGCGCTGAAGCTTTCTTT. Its translation: CASSLVQVGAEAFF. The genes are TRBV5-1 and TRBJ1-1; D gene uncertain. CDR3 length: 14 residues. Looked up from germline, CDR1 is SGHRS and CDR2 is YFSETQ. V was pared by 0 bases and J by 6 bases, with 12 bases between.

This clonotype showed up many times. This rearrangement joins TRBV5-1 to TRBJ1-1; 10 bases line up with TRBD1. Germline assignment: CDR1 SGHRS and CDR2 YFSETQ. This CDR3 is built from 17 residues. V shed 5 bases, J shed 4 bases, and the junction held 14 bases outside the gene matches. CDR3 residues: CASSPGTGASLTTEAFF. The DNA of the CDR3 is TGCGCCAGCAGTCCCGGGACAGGGGCCTCCCTAACCACTGAAGCTTTCTTT.

This clonotype was seen more than once but under ten times. V and J are TRBV7-7 and TRBJ2-2; 9 bases fit TRBD1. After removal of 5 bases from V and 4 bases from J, the junction contained 5 bases not matched to a gene. This CDR3 has 15 residues. Germline V gene sequence: CDR1 SSHAT, CDR2 FNYEAQ (reference sequence). The CDR3 DNA reads TGTGCCAGCAGCCTAGGGACAGGGACCACCGGGGAGCTGTTTTTT. This encodes CASSLGTGTTGELFF.

The sample holds a few counts of this clonotype. The chain employs TRBV4-1 and TRBJ1-6; D perhaps matches TRBD1 (5 bases). V was clipped by 3 bases and J by 9 bases, with 15 bases between them. The CDR3 is 15 residues long. From germline, CDR1 is MGHRA and CDR2 YSYEKL. CDR3 protein: CASSQGGTVGSPLHF. The CDR3 DNA is TGCGCCAGCAGCCAGGGGGGAACCGTGGGTTCACCCCTCCACTTT.

This clonotype was counted a single time. V and J are TRBV10-3 and TRBJ2-3, with 14 bases aligning to TRBD2. Germline CDR1 ENHRY, CDR2 SYGVKD. This CDR3 spans 17 amino acids. Trimming at V came to 0 bases and at J to 3 bases, leaving 2 bases not matched to a gene. The CDR3 spells CAISESTSGGVTDTQYF. The CDR3 nucleotides read TGTGCCATCAGTGAGTCGACTAGCGGGGGGGTAACAGATACGCAGTATTTT.

CDR3 in amino acids: CASSVEVNTEAFF. The CDR3 DNA follows: TGTGCCAGCAGCGTAGAAGTGAACACTGAAGCTTTCTTT. J is TRBJ1-1 and V is TRBV9; D ambiguous. Germline CDR1 is SGDLS and CDR2 is YYNGEE. The CDR3 extends over 13 amino acids. The ends were cut back, 0 bases at V and 0 bases at J, with 3 bases in the middle. Filled out from reference TRBV9 and TRBJ1-1, the complete variable domain reads DSGVTQTPKHLITATGQRVTLRCSPRSGDLSVYWYQQSLDQGLQFLIQYYNGEERAKGNILERFSAQQFPDLHSELNLSSLELGDSALYFCASSVEVNTEAFFGQGTRLTVV.